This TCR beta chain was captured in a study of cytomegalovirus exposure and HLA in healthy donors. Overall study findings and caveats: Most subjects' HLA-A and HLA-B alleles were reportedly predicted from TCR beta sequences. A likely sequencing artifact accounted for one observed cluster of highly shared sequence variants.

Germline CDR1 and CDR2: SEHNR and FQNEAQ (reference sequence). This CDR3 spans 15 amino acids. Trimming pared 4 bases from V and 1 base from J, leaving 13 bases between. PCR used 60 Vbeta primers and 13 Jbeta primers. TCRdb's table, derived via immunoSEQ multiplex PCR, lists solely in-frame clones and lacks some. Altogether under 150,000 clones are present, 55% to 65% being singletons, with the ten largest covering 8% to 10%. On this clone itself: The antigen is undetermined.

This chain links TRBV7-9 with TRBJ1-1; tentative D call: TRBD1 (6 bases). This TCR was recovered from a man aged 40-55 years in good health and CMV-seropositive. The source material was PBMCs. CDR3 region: CASSSRQVTNTEAFF. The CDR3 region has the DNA TGTGCCAGCAGCTCCAGACAGGTGACGAACACTGAAGCTTTCTTT.